A selection of T cell receptor beta chains follows, all from one sample in a study of cytomegalovirus exposure and HLA in healthy donors. Only in-frame clones appear in the TCRdb table, and some are missing; sequencing was by immunoSEQ multiplex PCR. The sample totals tens of thousands of clones; its top ten clones hold roughly 12%. The sequenced sample consisted of PBMCs. The origin of the receptors is a man younger than 35 in good health and CMV-seropositive. Each CDR3 is given with its conserved first and last residue. A D gene is named only where the DNA matches it firmly.

>TRBJ2-5|TRBD1|TRBV27
TGTGCCAGCAGGCGGACAGGAGAATTTGAGACCCAGTACTTC
CASRRTGEFETQYF
>TRBJ2-2|TRBD2|TRBV19
TGTGCCAGTAGTATCGTGGGGGGGACTAGCGGGAACTCCGGGGAGCTGTTTTTT
CASSIVGGTSGNSGELFF
>TRBJ1-2|TRBD1|TRBV7-9
TGTGCCAGCAGCTTAGAGGGACAGGGCCTCTATGGCTACACCTTC
CASSLEGQGLYGYTF
>TRBJ1-5|TRBD1|TRBV30
TGTGCCTGGAAAGGGGGCGGCAATCAGCCCCAGCATTTT
CAWKGGGNQPQHF
>TRBJ1-5|-|TRBV9
TGTGCCAGCAGCGTGGGAGGAGGTAGCAATCGGCCCCAGCATTTT
CASSVGGGSNRPQHF
>TRBJ1-1|-|TRBV15
TGTGCCACCAGCAGACGAGGACAGAACACTGAAGCTTTCTTT
CATSRRGQNTEAFF
>TRBJ2-3|TRBD2|TRBV7-7
TGTGCCAGCAGCGCCTCCCCTCAGGCTAGCGGGAAAGATACGCAGTATTTT
CASSASPQASGKDTQYF
>TRBJ1-2|-|TRBV27
TGTGCCAGCAGCTATTCCGGGACACATGCTCGAACCTATGGCTACACCTTC
CASSYSGTHARTYGYTF
>TRBJ1-1|-|TRBV2
TGTGCCAGCACGACAGGGAACACTGAAGCTTTCTTT
CASTTGNTEAFF
>TRBJ2-5|-|TRBV5-4
TGTGCCAGCAGCTTTTGGGGGATGGGCCGGGGGGAGACCCAGTACTTC
CASSFWGMGRGETQYF
>TRBJ1-3|-|TRBV7-2
TGTGCCAGCAGCCGGAGCGTCTCTGGAAACACCATATATTTT
CASSRSVSGNTIYF
>TRBJ2-7|-|TRBV6-5
TGTGCCAGCGCACCTCTAGCGACCTACGAGCAGTACTTC
CASAPLATYEQYF
>TRBJ2-7|TRBD2|TRBV5-4
TGTGCCAGCAGCTTGGGGGAGGGGGAGCAGTACTTC
CASSLGEGEQYF
>TRBJ2-7|-|TRBV2
TGTGCCAGCAGTGGGGGAGGCGAGCAGTACTTC
CASSGGGEQYF
>TRBJ2-3|-|TRBV6-5
TGTGCCAGCAGCAGGGGGGTCGGCGATACGCAGTATTTT
CASSRGVGDTQYF
>TRBJ2-2|-|TRBV5-4
TGTGCCAGCAGCTTGGTTGGGCCCGGGGAGCTGTTTTTT
CASSLVGPGELFF
>TRBJ2-1|-|TRBV29-1
TGCAGCGTTAAAAGACTGACCGGGGACAATGAGCAGTTCTTC
CSVKRLTGDNEQFF
>TRBJ1-6|-|TRBV5-6
TGTGCCAGCAGCTTGGTTGGTCAGCTAGGGGATTCACCCCTCCACTTT
CASSLVGQLGDSPLHF
>TRBJ2-7|-|TRBV5-1
TGCGCCAGCAGCTTGGATCATCAGGGATACTCCTACGAGCAGTACTTC
CASSLDHQGYSYEQYF
>TRBJ2-7|TRBD1|TRBV18
TGTGCCAGCTCACCCGGGACAGGGGTCTCCTACGAGCAGTACTTC
CASSPGTGVSYEQYF
>TRBJ2-7|TRBD1|TRBV6-5
TGTGCCAGCAAAAATAACAGGGGCTCCTACGAGCAGTACTTC
CASKNNRGSYEQYF
>TRBJ2-3|TRBD2|TRBV5-1
TGCGCCAGCTCTATTAGCGGGAGGGCCGCTGGAGATACGCAGTATTTT
CASSISGRAAGDTQYF
>TRBJ1-5|-|TRBV6-6
TGTGCCAGCAGCCGGGGGACGGATAGCAATCAGCCCCAGCATTTT
CASSRGTDSNQPQHF
>TRBJ2-7|-|TRBV30
TGTGCCTGGAACCACGACCGGGACACACCGCAATACGAGCAGTACTTC
CAWNHDRDTPQYEQYF
>TRBJ1-2|-|TRBV6-5
TGTGCGTCGCGCTGGGCAGAACAAGGCTACACCTTC
CASRWAEQGYTF
>TRBJ2-7|-|TRBV29-1
TGCAGCGTTAAGACTAGGTTTTACCACGAGCAGTACTTC
CSVKTRFYHEQYF
>TRBJ1-1|TRBD1|TRBV10-3
TGTGCCATCAGGGATACAGGGGGGAACACTGAAGCTTTCTTT
CAIRDTGGNTEAFF
>TRBJ2-4|-|TRBV7-9
TGTGCCAGCAGCGGACAAGGAAGGACCGACATTCAGTACTTC
CASSGQGRTDIQYF
>TRBJ2-3|TRBD2|TRBV5-1
TGCGCCAGCAGCTTAGATTCCGCGGGAGGCGGCACAGATACGCAGTATTTT
CASSLDSAGGGTDTQYF
>TRBJ2-7|-|TRBV9
TGTGCCAGCTCCAGACGGCCTTCACCCGGGGAGCAGTACTTC
CASSRRPSPGEQYF
>TRBJ2-1|TRBD2|TRBV9
TGTGCCAGCAGCCCGGGACTAGCGGGACGCTACAATGAGCAGTTCTTC
CASSPGLAGRYNEQFF
>TRBJ1-4|-|TRBV11-3
TGTGCCAGCAGCCACCGGGGAGATTTTGCAACTAATGAAAAACTGTTTTTT
CASSHRGDFATNEKLFF
>TRBJ2-4|-|TRBV27
TGTGCCAGCAGTTCACTAGCCAAAAACATTCAGTACTTC
CASSSLAKNIQYF
>TRBJ1-1|-|TRBV2
TGTGCCAGCAGTGAACCATGGGGGATACAGGGTATGAACACTGAAGCTTTCTTT
CASSEPWGIQGMNTEAFF
>TRBJ2-2|TRBD1|TRBV7-8
TGTGCCAGCATCCGGGACAGGTTAATTGTTGACACCGGGGAGCTGTTTTTT
CASIRDRLIVDTGELFF